Presented here are 30 T cell receptor beta chains from one specimen sequenced in a study of shared clonotypes between healthy human individuals. Data came from immunoSEQ multiplex PCR; TCRdb stores just in-frame clones and leaves some out. The sample shows 1,500,000 or so clones, about 98.5% of them seen only once. Specimen: naive CD4+ T cells sorted from blood. Sample subset: CD45RA+ positively selected. These receptors were taken from a man aged 25 to 40 in good health.

The chain recombines TRBV30 with TRBJ1-1, with no clear D. Germline CDR1 is GTSNPN and CDR2 is SVGIG (reference sequence). V was shortened by 0 bases and J by 5 bases, with 10 bases between the two germline ends. The CDR3 has 13 residues. This CDR3 reads CAWSVRGGTEAFF. The CDR3, as DNA: TGTGCCTGGAGTGTCCGGGGAGGGACTGAAGCTTTCTTT.

This chain links TRBV5-1 with TRBJ2-3, with 10 bases that match TRBD2. The CDR3 is 19 residues long. The J segment lost 0 bases and the V segment lost 4 bases, leaving 14 bases of the junction unmatched. The germline V gene encodes CDR1 SGHRS and CDR2 YFSETQ. The CDR3 sequence is CASSTGLAWRSTSTDTQYF. In DNA, the CDR3 is TGCGCCAGCAGCACGGGACTAGCGTGGAGATCAACTAGCACAGATACGCAGTATTTT.

The chain couples TRBV2 to TRBJ2-7; 10 bases map to TRBD1. Looked up from germline, CDR1 is SNHLY and CDR2 is FYNNEI. The CDR3 has 13 residues. With V trimmed by 7 bases and J by 3 bases, 3 bases remained unmatched. The CDR3 DNA sequence: TGTGCCAGCAACCGGGACAGGGGCTACGAGCAGTACTTC. It codes for CASNRDRGYEQYF.

J is TRBJ1-5 and V is TRBV28, with D perhaps matching TRBD1 (6 bases). Trimming left V 8 bases short and J 4 bases short, with 12 bases between. Per the germline V gene, CDR1 is MDHEN and CDR2 is SYDVKM. The CDR3 consists of 13 residues. CDR3 bases: TGTGCCAGCCAGGGGACGTGGAATCAGCCCCAGCATTTT. Residues: CASQGTWNQPQHF.

The CDR3 loop reads CSGPLYEQYF. The CDR3 nucleotides read TGCAGTGGCCCCCTCTACGAGCAGTACTTC. The genes are TRBV20-1 and TRBJ2-7; D gene ambiguous. From germline, CDR1 is DFQATT and CDR2 SNEGSKA (reference sequence). The ends were cut back, 7 bases at V and 3 bases at J, with 7 bases in the middle. The CDR3 contains 10 residues.

This clone was counted a single time. V gene TRBV7-3 combines with J gene TRBJ2-2, with D hard to call. The CDR3 loop spans 15 amino acids. CDR1 is SGHTA and CDR2 is FQGTGA in the germline V gene. Trimming removed 3 bases from V and 7 bases from J, with 15 bases in between. CDR3 loop: CASSFTGSPGGELFF. The DNA for the CDR3 is TGTGCCAGCAGCTTTACCGGGTCCCCTGGCGGGGAGCTGTTTTTT.

The chain employs TRBV7-3 and TRBJ2-2; 10 bases are a match to TRBD2. Germline CDR1 SGHTA, CDR2 FQGTGA. The V segment lost 3 bases and the J segment 4 bases; nucleotides outside the gene matches: 11. This CDR3 is built from 18 residues. The CDR3 here is CASSLVGLAGESTGELFF. Here the CDR3 DNA reads TGTGCCAGCAGCTTGGTCGGGCTAGCGGGAGAGAGCACCGGGGAGCTGTTTTTT.

In DNA, the CDR3 is TGCGCCAGCAGCTTGGCCACTGCGGGACAGGGGTCCGGTGAGCAGTTCTTC. It is translated as CASSLATAGQGSGEQFF. V is TRBV5-1 and J is TRBJ2-1; 10 bases are shared with TRBD1. This CDR3 has 17 amino acids. The germline gives CDR1 SGHRS, CDR2 YFSETQ. J was trimmed by 9 bases and V by 0 bases; bases with no gene match: 12.

The genes are TRBV28 and TRBJ2-2; a possible D gene is TRBD2 (6 bases). Germline lookup yields CDR1 MDHEN and CDR2 SYDVKM. This CDR3 region has 13 residues. V was shortened by 11 bases and J by 6 bases, with 16 bases between the two germline ends. CDR3 sequence: CAVLPGVAGELFF. The CDR3 bases are TGTGCCGTCCTGCCGGGAGTGGCCGGGGAGCTGTTTTTT.

The V call is TRBV29-1, the J call TRBJ1-1; 8 positions agree with TRBD1. Trimming at V came to 5 bases and at J to 4 bases, leaving 3 bases not matched to a gene. There are 12 residues in the CDR3. Germline lookup yields CDR1 SQVTM and CDR2 ANQGSEA. The CDR3 DNA is TGCAGCGTTTTCGGACAGGGCACTGAAGCTTTCTTT. Its translation is CSVFGQGTEAFF.

This clone appeared once. The chain employs TRBV18 and TRBJ2-3, with a tentative D call TRBD2 (6 bases). Trimming removed 3 bases from V and 0 bases from J, with 16 bases in between. Looked up from germline, CDR1 is KGHSH and CDR2 is LQKENI. This CDR3 spans 17 amino acids. The CDR3 region has the DNA TGTGCCAGCTCACCCTCCGCAGCGGAGGGGAGCACAGATACGCAGTATTTT. This gives the protein CASSPSAAEGSTDTQYF. The full variable domain, rest sourced from reference TRBV18 and TRBJ2-3, is NAGVMQNPRHLVRRRGQEARLRCSPMKGHSHVYWYRQLPEEGLKFMVYLQKENIIDESGMPKERFSAEFPKEGPSILRIQQVVRGDSAAYFCASSPSAAEGSTDTQYFGPGTRLTVL.

The table lists this clone with a count of one. The rearrangement joins TRBV2 to TRBJ2-7, with D hard to call. Trimming shortened V by 2 bases and J by 3 bases, and 5 bases separated the two germline ends. The CDR3 consists of 12 residues. Germline V gives CDR1 SNHLY, CDR2 FYNNEI. The CDR3 nucleotides are TGTGCCAGCAGTGAACAGTACTACGAGCAGTACTTC. Translating gives CASSEQYYEQYF.

J is TRBJ2-7 and V is TRBV5-6; 7 nucleotides align to TRBD2. With 1 base clipped from V and 3 bases from J, the junction kept 10 bases outside the gene matches. CDR1 and CDR2 (germline): SGHDT, YYEEEE. The CDR3 is 16 amino acids. The DNA for the CDR3 is TGTGCCAGCAGCTTGTTAGCCGGGACTAATTACTACGAGCAGTACTTC. It yields the protein CASSLLAGTNYYEQYF.

This clone appeared a single time. The V gene is TRBV30, the J gene TRBJ2-1; D is perhaps TRBD2 (5 bases). In germline, CDR1 is GTSNPN, CDR2 SVGIG (reference sequence). The CDR3 sequence is 13 residues long. V was pared by 2 bases and J by 5 bases, with 10 bases between. CDR3 bases: TGTGCCTGGAGTTTCGGGGAGAACAATGAGCAGTTCTTC. Translating it yields CAWSFGENNEQFF. The full variable domain, in which reference TRBV30 and TRBJ2-1 provide the parts outside the CDR3, is SQTIHQWPATLVQPVGSPLSLECTVEGTSNPNLYWYRQAAGRGLQLLFYSVGIGQISSEVPQNLSASRPQDRQFILSSKKLLLSDSGFYLCAWSFGENNEQFFGPGTRLTVL.

The chain combines TRBV6-5 with TRBJ1-2, with a tentative D call TRBD1 (5 bases). This CDR3 comprises 14 residues. The germline gives CDR1 MNHEY, CDR2 SVGAGI. Trimming removed 6 bases at V and 3 bases at J, with 14 bases between. CDR3 region: CASSLPGGDYGYTF. The CDR3 DNA follows: TGTGCCAGCAGCTTGCCCGGGGGGGACTATGGCTACACCTTC.

Comments on this clone: Other nucleotide sequences from this sample produce the same CDR3. The gene calls are TRBV15 and TRBJ2-1; no definite D call. CDR1 is LNHNV, CDR2 YYDKDF, per germline (reference sequence). The V and J ends lost 0 bases and 8 bases respectively, with 8 bases between them. CDR3 length: 13 amino acids. This CDR3 is CATSRDLGDEQFF. CDR3 coding DNA: TGTGCCACCAGCAGAGATCTCGGCGATGAGCAGTTCTTC.

The chain is built from TRBV7-2 and TRBJ1-1, with D unresolved. V lost 3 bases and J 11 bases, leaving 22 bases between the germline ends. The length of the CDR3 is 15 residues. Germline CDR1 is SGHTA and CDR2 is FQGNSA. The CDR3 region is CASSFRAVRHPGAFF. The CDR3 nucleotides are TGTGCCAGCAGCTTTCGAGCAGTTCGTCATCCTGGGGCTTTCTTT.

The V gene is TRBV2, the J gene TRBJ2-5, with a possible D match to TRBD1 (6 bases). The V gene lost 10 bases and the J gene lost 2 bases, with 11 bases spanning the gap. Germline values: CDR1 SNHLY, CDR2 FYNNEI. The CDR3 is made up of 12 amino acids. The CDR3, as DNA: TGTGCCACCGCCGACAGGCAAGAGACCCAGTACTTC. Its translation: CATADRQETQYF.

The genes are TRBV5-1 and TRBJ2-5; 7 positions match TRBD1. The CDR3 is made up of 14 amino acids. The V gene's germline CDR1 is SGHRS and CDR2 YFSETQ. The J segment lost 5 bases and the V segment lost 2 bases, leaving 6 bases of the junction unmatched. The CDR3 DNA sequence: TGCGCCAGCAGCTTTCGGGACAGTCCCGAGACCCAGTACTTC. Translated: CASSFRDSPETQYF. The full variable domain, completed using reference TRBV5-1 and TRBJ2-5, is KAGVTQTPRYLIKTRGQQVTLSCSPISGHRSVSWYQQTPGQGLQFLFEYFSETQRNKGNFPGRFSGRQFSNSRSEMNVSTLELGDSALYLCASSFRDSPETQYFGPGTRLLVL.

CDR3 sequence: CASSIQPVPNYGYTF. DNA for the CDR3: TGTGCCAGTAGTATACAACCGGTCCCTAACTATGGCTACACCTTC. The chain recombines TRBV19 with TRBJ1-2, with no clear D. Germline CDR1 and CDR2: LNHDA and SQIVND (reference sequence). This CDR3 spans 15 amino acids. Trimming stripped 2 bases from V and 0 bases from J, with 10 bases between.

The chain uses TRBV6-5 and TRBJ2-5, with 8 bases lining up with TRBD1. The CDR3 has 14 residues. The J segment lost 1 base and the V segment lost 2 bases, leaving 0 bases of the junction unmatched. CDR1 MNHEY and CDR2 SVGAGI come from the germline V gene. CDR3 region: CASSYGTGQETQYF. Here the CDR3 DNA reads TGTGCCAGCAGTTACGGGACAGGCCAAGAGACCCAGTACTTC.

The chain employs TRBV27 and TRBJ1-5; possible D gene TRBD1, 6 bases. Trimming pared 1 base from V and 4 bases from J, leaving 14 bases between. The CDR3 has 16 amino acids. Germline V lookup: CDR1 MNHEY, CDR2 SMNVEV (reference sequence). Written as DNA, the CDR3 is TGTGCCAGCAGTTTATTGGCTAGGGGGAAGAATCAGCCCCAGCATTTT. This sequence encodes CASSLLARGKNQPQHF.

The rearrangement joins TRBV14 to TRBJ1-5; possible D gene TRBD1, 5 bases. Trimming took 4 bases from V and 4 from J, leaving 14 bases between them. The germline V gene encodes CDR1 SGHDN and CDR2 FVKESK. The CDR3 has 15 residues. CDR3 DNA sequence: TGTGCCAGCAGCCTCAGATACAGGAGTAATCAGCCCCAGCATTTT. This translates into CASSLRYRSNQPQHF.

V is TRBV5-5 and J is TRBJ2-7, with 10 bases identical to TRBD2. V lost 3 bases, J lost 2 bases, and 5 bases stayed unmatched. CDR3 length equals 15 residues. Germline V CDR1 and CDR2: SGHKS, YYEKEE (reference sequence). CDR3 in amino acids: CASSSGLADAYEQYF. CDR3 DNA: TGTGCCAGCAGCTCTGGACTAGCGGACGCCTACGAGCAGTACTTC.

This clone was counted once. CDR3 nucleotides: TGTGCCAGCAGCGGGGCGCAGGTTAGAGGACGGCAGCCCCAGCATTTT. Translated, it gives CASSGAQVRGRQPQHF. The chain employs TRBV28 and TRBJ1-5, with D perhaps TRBD1 (5 bases). CDR3 length: 16 amino acids. Looked up from germline, CDR1 is MDHEN and CDR2 is SYDVKM. The V gene lost 6 bases and the J gene lost 7 bases, with 22 bases spanning the gap.

The chain carries TRBV18 and TRBJ2-6, with 8 bases lining up with TRBD1. This CDR3 is 15 amino acids long. Germline V gene lookup returns CDR1 KGHSH and CDR2 LQKENI. Unmatched junction bases numbered 2, after V lost 3 bases and J lost 4 bases. The DNA for the CDR3 is TGTGCCAGCTCACCGACAGGGGTCGGGGCCAACGTCCTGACTTTC. Encoded protein: CASSPTGVGANVLTF.

Comments on this clone: Germline is not matched at one junction end, which may reflect a read error. The rearrangement joins TRBV5-1 to TRBJ2-7; D is perhaps TRBD1 or TRBD2 (5 bases each). The CDR3 is 11 residues long. Germline CDR1 and CDR2: SGHRS and YFSETQ. The CDR3 coding sequence is TGCGCCAGCAGCTTCTGGACGGGGACCCTCTTC. It codes for CASSFWTGTLF.

This chain links TRBV11-2 with TRBJ2-1; no firm D call. The CDR3 length is 14 residues. Germline V CDR1 and CDR2: SGHAT, FQNNGV. The V end lost 0 bases, the J end lost 2 bases, and 5 bases lay between the germline ends. The chain's CDR3 is CASSLDAPYNEQFF. The CDR3 DNA follows: TGTGCCAGCAGCTTAGACGCACCCTACAATGAGCAGTTCTTC.

The rearrangement joins TRBV11-2 to TRBJ2-2; D remains ambiguous. V dropped 1 base and J dropped 6 bases, with 9 bases sitting between them. This CDR3 spans 14 amino acids. In germline, CDR1 is SGHAT, CDR2 FQNNGV. The CDR3 nucleotides are TGTGCCAGCAGCTTAGTAGGATGGGCCGGGGAGCTGTTTTTT. It specifies CASSLVGWAGELFF.

This chain joins TRBV5-1 and TRBJ2-3; possible D gene TRBD1, 6 bases. Trimming removed 0 bases from V and 2 bases from J, with 13 bases in between. This CDR3 is built from 16 residues. Germline values: CDR1 SGHRS, CDR2 YFSETQ. The CDR3 loop is CASSLAWTAFTDTQYF. In DNA, the CDR3 is TGCGCCAGCAGCTTGGCATGGACAGCGTTCACAGATACGCAGTATTTT.